The rows below give T cell receptor beta chains drawn from one sample of a study of cytomegalovirus exposure and HLA in healthy donors. This table comes from immunoSEQ multiplex PCR, and its TCRdb copy is limited to in-frame clones, with some not included. Across approximately 190,000 clones, the top ten clones capture approximately 6.4% of the sample. The sequenced sample was PBMCs. The receptor source for this set is a man aged 30 to 45 in good health and CMV-seronegative. CDR3s include the opening cysteine and the closing phenylalanine or tryptophan. Each record gives: J gene, V gene, D gene, CDR3 DNA, CDR3 protein. The D gene is left open where the match is weak.

TRBJ2-1 TRBV4-1 TRBD2 TGCGCCAGCAGCCAAAGCGGGAGAGGCTACAATGAGCAGTTCTTC CASSQSGRGYNEQFF
TRBJ2-7 TRBV5-4 TRBD1 TGTGCCAGCAGCTTGGGGGGGACAGTAGGCTCCTACGAGCAGTACTTC CASSLGGTVGSYEQYF
TRBJ2-3 TRBV5-1 . TGCGCCAGCAGCTTAACAGACACAGATACGCAGTATTTT CASSLTDTDTQYF
TRBJ2-7 TRBV5-1 . TGCGCCAGCAGCTTCGGAGGGGCGGCCTACGAGCAGTACTTC CASSFGGAAYEQYF
TRBJ1-5 TRBV7-2 . TGTGCCAGCAGCTTAGGGGGAGGGAGGAGCAATCAGCCCCAGCATTTT CASSLGGGRSNQPQHF
TRBJ1-3 TRBV18 . TGTGCCAGCTCACGACCAGGAGTCGGTGCAGGGCTAACGGGAAACACCATATATTTT CASSRPGVGAGLTGNTIYF
TRBJ1-2 TRBV27 . TGTGCCAGCAGTTTTCAGGGGTTGGATGGCTACACCTTC CASSFQGLDGYTF
TRBJ1-6 TRBV7-9 . TGTGCCAGCAGCCGCCCCGGGGTGAACAATTCACCCCTCCACTTT CASSRPGVNNSPLHF
TRBJ1-4 TRBV7-3 TRBD1 TGTGCCAGCAGCTTGACTGGGACAGGGGATGAAAAACTGTTTTTT CASSLTGTGDEKLFF
TRBJ1-1 TRBV2 TRBD1 TGTGCCAGCAGGCGACAGGGGGTGGGCGCTGAAGCTTTCTTT CASRRQGVGAEAFF
TRBJ2-3 TRBV7-9 TRBD2 TGTGCCAGCAGCCCTCCGGGACTAGCGGGCACAGATACGCAGTATTTT CASSPPGLAGTDTQYF
TRBJ2-6 TRBV9 TRBD2 TGTGCCAGCAGCCCTCCTAGCGGGGGGAGGGCTGGGGCCAACGTCCTGACTTTC CASSPPSGGRAGANVLTF
TRBJ1-1 TRBV19 . TGTGCCAGTAGTGCCTCCAGGGTTATAGGGGCTTTCTTT CASSASRVIGAFF
TRBJ1-2 TRBV5-1 TRBD1 TGCGCCAGCAGCTTGGGACGACAGGGGGCGGATGGCTACACCTTC CASSLGRQGADGYTF
TRBJ1-1 TRBV5-1 . TGCGCCAGGAGCCGGGAAGCTTTCTTT CARSREAFF
TRBJ2-5 TRBV7-2 . TGTGCCAGCAGCGCCGGACTAACCTACCCAGGGGAGACCCAGTACTTC CASSAGLTYPGETQYF
TRBJ1-3 TRBV14 . TGTGCCAGCAGCCAAGAAGCGGCGGTACGTTACTCTGGAAACACCATATATTTT CASSQEAAVRYSGNTIYF
TRBJ1-1 TRBV9 . TGTGCCAGCAGCGTTCTACAGGGAACTGAAGCTTTCTTT CASSVLQGTEAFF
TRBJ2-7 TRBV7-7 TRBD2 TGTGCCAGCAGCCCTCAGCGGGGGCAATATTACGAGCAGTACTTC CASSPQRGQYYEQYF
TRBJ1-2 TRBV4-3 TRBD1 TGCGCCAGCTCCTCTGAGGCAACAGGGGTCGGCTATGGCTACACCTTC CASSSEATGVGYGYTF